These T cell receptor beta chains were read from a single sample in a study of blood T cell repertoires in COVID-19. Using immunoSEQ multiplex PCR, the repertoire was profiled, and TCRdb retains in-frame clones only, with some absent. The table lists roughly 260,000 clones, 88% of them singletons, with approximately 4% in the top ten. The source material was peripheral blood. These receptors were collected from a man aged 55 to 70 who had recovered from COVID-19. CDR3s include the opening cysteine and the closing phenylalanine or tryptophan. D genes are given only for firm matches. Size is stated for part of the rows, as once, few or many counts, or as a class when the clone is expanded.

clone_size,j_call,v_call,d_call,cdr3_nt,cdr3_aa
.,TRBJ2-1,TRBV7-8,TRBD2,TGTGCCAGCAGCTTAGGGTCAGCGGGGGGCAGGCAGTTCTTC,CASSLGSAGGRQFF
.,TRBJ2-7,TRBV27,.,TGTGCCAGCAGTCAGACAGCGTACTACGAGCAGTACTTC,CASSQTAYYEQYF
.,TRBJ2-7,TRBV27,.,TGTGCCAGCAGCAATCATTCCTACGAGCAGTACTTC,CASSNHSYEQYF
.,TRBJ1-2,TRBV9,TRBD1,TGTGCCAGCAGCGCGAGACAGGGGGCTGGAGGCTACACCTTC,CASSARQGAGGYTF
few,TRBJ1-2,TRBV6-5,TRBD1,TGTGCCAGCAGTTACTCCGGACAGGGGCCCTATGGCTACACCTTC,CASSYSGQGPYGYTF
.,TRBJ1-1,TRBV25-1,.,TGTGCCAGCAGGGCGGGAGGTAGGGGGAACACTGAAGCTTTCTTT,CASRAGGRGNTEAFF
.,TRBJ2-1,TRBV6-5,.,TGTGCCAGCAGACCCGACTGGAGCTCCTACAATGAGCAGTTCTTC,CASRPDWSSYNEQFF
.,TRBJ1-2,TRBV7-9,.,TGTGCCAGCAGCTTACGGGGGGGTTCCACTAACTATGGCTACACCTTC,CASSLRGGSTNYGYTF
.,TRBJ2-2,TRBV6-5,.,TGTGCCAGCAGTCACACAGGGCGAGGCGGGGAGCTGTTTTTT,CASSHTGRGGELFF
once,TRBJ1-2,TRBV6-5,TRBD1,TGTGCCAGCAGTCCGACAGGACAGGGCGGCTACACCTTC,CASSPTGQGGYTF
.,TRBJ1-2,TRBV7-3,TRBD1,TGTGCCAGCAGCTTATCCCAGGGGGCGGACTATGGCTACACCTTC,CASSLSQGADYGYTF
.,TRBJ1-1,TRBV5-5,.,TGTGCCAGCAGCTTGAGTGGCCCGAACACTGAAGCTTTCTTT,CASSLSGPNTEAFF
.,TRBJ1-3,TRBV27,TRBD1,TGTGCCAGCAGTTTATCGGGGACAGGGGCTGGAAACACCATATATTTT,CASSLSGTGAGNTIYF
.,TRBJ1-1,TRBV7-9,.,TGTGCCAGCAGACCTGACAGGAACACTGAAGCTTTCTTT,CASRPDRNTEAFF
.,TRBJ2-7,TRBV10-3,TRBD1,TGTGCCATCAGCCGGGCCGGGACAGGGGGCGACGAGCAGTACTTC,CAISRAGTGGDEQYF
.,TRBJ2-1,TRBV4-2,TRBD1,TGTGCCAGCAGCCAGGACGCAAACAGGGGGCTTTACAATGAGCAGTTCTTC,CASSQDANRGLYNEQFF
.,TRBJ1-1,TRBV14,.,TGTGCCAGCAGCCAGGCACAGGGCAGGGTCACTGAAGCTTTCTTT,CASSQAQGRVTEAFF
.,TRBJ1-6,TRBV19,.,TGTGCCAGTAGTCCACAGGTCTTAACTGGTAATTCACCCCTCCACTTT,CASSPQVLTGNSPLHF
.,TRBJ2-6,TRBV27,TRBD1,TGTGCCAGCAGCGACAACAGGGGTTCTGGGGCCAACGTCCTGACTTTC,CASSDNRGSGANVLTF
once,TRBJ1-4,TRBV30,.,TGTGCCTGGAGTGGTTGGGAGTATACTAATGAAAAACTGTTTTTT,CAWSGWEYTNEKLFF
.,TRBJ1-3,TRBV6-5,.,TGTGCCAGCAGTTACTCGAGGGTCTCGGGAAACACCATATATTTT,CASSYSRVSGNTIYF
.,TRBJ2-3,TRBV19,.,TGTGCCAGTAGTATGGCTAGGGATACGCAGTATTTT,CASSMARDTQYF
.,TRBJ2-7,TRBV15,.,TGTGCCACCAGCAGTCGAGACACCCTGTACGAGCAGTACTTC,CATSSRDTLYEQYF
.,TRBJ1-1,TRBV19,TRBD1,TGTGCCAGTAGTGTACAGGGGACGATGAACACTGAAGCTTTCTTT,CASSVQGTMNTEAFF
.,TRBJ1-2,TRBV9,.,TGTGCCAGCAGCGCACCCGGACCAGCCGTCGGGGAGCAACACAACTATGGCTACACCTTC,CASSAPGPAVGEQHNYGYTF
once,TRBJ1-5,TRBV19,TRBD1,TGTGCCGTCGACAGGGGCAATCAGCCCCAGCATTTT,CAVDRGNQPQHF
few,TRBJ1-3,TRBV4-2,.,TGTGCCAGCAGCCCAACTACAGGGTTCTCTGGAAACACCATATATTTT,CASSPTTGFSGNTIYF
once,TRBJ1-1,TRBV13,.,TGTGCCAGCAGCTTGGGGACAAGCACTGAAGCTTTCTTT,CASSLGTSTEAFF
.,TRBJ1-1,TRBV18,.,TGTGCCAGCTCCCGTCCGGGAAGCTATAGGTACACTGAAGCTTTCTTT,CASSRPGSYRYTEAFF
.,TRBJ2-5,TRBV3-1/TRBV3-2,TRBD2,TGTGCCAGCAGCCTGGGACTAGCGGGGAGAGAGACCCAGTACTTC,CASSLGLAGRETQYF
once,TRBJ2-2,TRBV5-4,TRBD2,TGTGCCAGCAACTTGCGTAGCGGGGGGGATAACACCGGGGAGCTGTTTTTT,CASNLRSGGDNTGELFF